These T cell receptor beta chains were read from a single sample in a study of blood T cells in healthy people across ages. TCRdb independently ran MiXCR on the 5' RACE reads; one entry per CDR3 protein. The sample has 1.8 million or so distinct CDR3 sequences; roughly two fifths are singletons. The sample comprised blood. The receptors were gathered from a human donor in good health. Each CDR3 is given with its conserved first and last residue. A D gene is named only where the DNA matches it firmly. Only part of the rows carry a size: once, few, many, or a class if the clone is expanded.

NA | TRBJ2-3 | TRBD2 | 18 | TRBV28 | TGTGCCAGCAGTTTCCCACGGACTAGCGGGGCCTACCGGGATACGCAGTATTTT | CASSFPRTSGAYRDTQYF
NA | TRBJ2-7 | TRBD1 | 13 | TRBV5-1 | TGCGCCAGCAGCGGGACAGGGGATCGCGAGCAGTACTTC | CASSGTGDREQYF
NA | TRBJ2-3 | TRBD1 | 13 | TRBV7-7 | TGTGCTAGCAGTCAGGGGGTCCGTGATACGCAGTATTTT | CASSQGVRDTQYF
few | TRBJ1-1 | NA | 12 | TRBV18 | TGTGCCAGCTCACCACCGTATACTGAAGCTTTCTTT | CASSPPYTEAFF
NA | TRBJ1-4 | NA | 16 | TRBV6-5 | TGTGCCAGCAGCCCCCGAGTTGCTCCTACTAATGAAAAACTGTTTTTT | CASSPRVAPTNEKLFF
NA | TRBJ1-3 | NA | 12 | TRBV7-9 | TGTGCCAGCAGCCCGGGCCGGAACACCATATATTTT | CASSPGRNTIYF
NA | TRBJ2-7 | NA | 14 | TRBV20-1 | TGCAGTGCGGGGGAAGGTGGACCCCTCTACGAGCAGTACTTC | CSAGEGGPLYEQYF
NA | TRBJ2-1 | NA | 14 | TRBV24-1 | TGTGCCACCAGTGATTCCCCGGGCCGCAATGAGCTGTTCTTC | CATSDSPGRNELFF
NA | TRBJ2-1 | NA | 15 | TRBV5-1 | TGCGCCAGCAGCACCGGGGTTACGACAGACAATGAGCAGTTCTTC | CASSTGVTTDNEQFF
NA | TRBJ2-1 | TRBD1 | 16 | TRBV4-1 | TGCGCCAGCAGCCCAACGGGACAGGGGAACTACAATGAGCAGTTCTTC | CASSPTGQGNYNEQFF
NA | TRBJ1-1 | NA | 18 | TRBV13 | TGTGCCAGCAGCTCCTACGGACTTTATGAACAGGTGAGGACTGAAGCTTTCTTT | CASSSYGLYEQVRTEAFF
few | TRBJ2-1 | TRBD2 | 14 | TRBV29-1 | TGCAGCGTTAGGGCGGGGGACCTCTACAATGAGCAGTTCTTC | CSVRAGDLYNEQFF
NA | TRBJ2-1 | TRBD1 | 15 | TRBV28 | TGTGCCAGCAGTTTTGGGGGACAGGGATCGGATGAGCAGTTCTTC | CASSFGGQGSDEQFF
once | TRBJ1-1 | NA | 11 | TRBV2 | TGTGCCAGCAGGGACAAATCGGAAGCTTTCTTT | CASRDKSEAFF
once | TRBJ2-2 | NA | 14 | TRBV20-1 | TGCAGTGCTAGAGATGTCGGGTACACCGGGGAGCTGTTTTTT | CSARDVGYTGELFF
NA | TRBJ1-1 | NA | 16 | TRBV12-3/TRBV12-4 | TGTGCCAGCAGTTTGAGGGGGGCTAGCATGAACACTGAAGCTTTCTTT | CASSLRGASMNTEAFF
NA | TRBJ1-2 | NA | 15 | TRBV6-2/TRBV6-3 | TGTGCCAGCAGTCCCCTTGACAGGAACAGCTATGGCTACACCTTC | CASSPLDRNSYGYTF
few | TRBJ2-5 | NA | 11 | TRBV20-1 | TGCAGTGCTAGTAGTGGGACGGTTAGGTACTTC | CSASSGTVRYF
NA | TRBJ1-5 | NA | 13 | TRBV6-1 | TGTGCCAGCAAGTTCGGGCCTAATCAGCCCCAGCATTTT | CASKFGPNQPQHF
once | TRBJ2-3 | NA | 16 | TRBV7-8 | TGTGCCAGCAGCTTCAAACGGGTTTACATTAGTGATACGCAGTATTTT | CASSFKRVYISDTQYF